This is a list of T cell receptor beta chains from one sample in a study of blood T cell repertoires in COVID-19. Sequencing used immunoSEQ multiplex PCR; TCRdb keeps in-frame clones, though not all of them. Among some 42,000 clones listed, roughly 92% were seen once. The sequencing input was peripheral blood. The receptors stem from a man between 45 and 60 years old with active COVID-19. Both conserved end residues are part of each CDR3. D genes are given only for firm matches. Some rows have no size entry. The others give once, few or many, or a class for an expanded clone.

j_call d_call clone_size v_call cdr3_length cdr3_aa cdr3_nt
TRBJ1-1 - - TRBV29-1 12 CSVPGISSEAFF TGCAGCGTCCCCGGGATCTCGTCTGAAGCTTTCTTT
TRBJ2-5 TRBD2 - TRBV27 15 CASSAGGRGLETQYF TGTGCCAGCAGTGCGGGGGGGAGGGGGCTAGAGACCCAGTACTTC
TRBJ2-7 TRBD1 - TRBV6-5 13 CASSGTVTHEQYF TGTGCCAGCAGCGGGACAGTTACACACGAGCAGTACTTC
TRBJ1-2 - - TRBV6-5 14 CASSYTDQEGSYTF TGTGCCAGCAGTTACACGGATCAGGAGGGGAGCTACACCTTC
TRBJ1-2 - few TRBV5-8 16 CASSLAEAPGNYGYTF TGTGCCAGCAGCTTGGCTGAGGCCCCCGGGAACTATGGCTACACCTTC
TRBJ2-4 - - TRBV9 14 CASSGGSLENIQYF TGTGCCAGCAGCGGAGGGAGTTTGGAAAACATTCAGTACTTC
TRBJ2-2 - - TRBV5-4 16 CASSPLGGEYTGELFF TGTGCCAGCAGCCCGCTTGGTGGGGAGTACACCGGGGAGCTGTTTTTT
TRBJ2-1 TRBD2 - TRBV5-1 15 CASSLQAGGDNEQFF TGCGCCAGCAGTCTACAAGCGGGAGGGGACAATGAGCAGTTCTTC
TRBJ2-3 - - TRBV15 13 CATSRDHTDTQYF TGTGCCACCAGCAGAGACCACACAGATACGCAGTATTTT
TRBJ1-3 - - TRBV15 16 CATSRDRSGSGNTIYF TGTGCCACCAGCAGAGATAGATCCGGCTCTGGAAACACCATATATTTT
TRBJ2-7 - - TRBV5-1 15 CASSLGGAPSYEQYF TGCGCCAGCAGCTTGGGTGGGGCCCCTTCCTACGAGCAGTACTTC
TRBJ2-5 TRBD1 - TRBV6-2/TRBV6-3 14 CASSSGTDPETQYF TGTGCCAGCAGTTCCGGGACAGACCCAGAGACCCAGTACTTC
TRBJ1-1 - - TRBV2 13 CASSVEQNTEAFF TGTGCCAGCAGTGTGGAGCAGAACACTGAAGCTTTCTTT
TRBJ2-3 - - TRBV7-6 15 CASSLGGGETDTQYF TGTGCCAGCAGCTTAGGAGGGGGTGAGACAGATACGCAGTATTTT
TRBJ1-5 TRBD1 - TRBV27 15 CASSPRTGKDQPQHF TGTGCCAGCAGTCCGCGGACAGGGAAGGATCAGCCCCAGCATTTT
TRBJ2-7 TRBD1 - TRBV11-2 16 CASSLDRGTGGWEQYF TGTGCCAGCAGCTTAGATCGTGGGACAGGGGGCTGGGAGCAGTACTTC
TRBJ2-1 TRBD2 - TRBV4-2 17 CASSQGSGTSAFNEQFF TGTGCCAGCAGCCAAGGTTCCGGGACTAGCGCCTTCAATGAGCAGTTCTTC
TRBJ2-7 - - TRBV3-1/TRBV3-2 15 CASSLRPWGAYEQYF TGTGCCAGCAGCCTTAGACCCTGGGGCGCCTACGAGCAGTACTTC
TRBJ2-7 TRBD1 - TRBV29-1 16 CSTQGELGATSYEQYF TGCAGCACCCAGGGGGAACTAGGAGCGACAAGCTACGAGCAGTACTTC
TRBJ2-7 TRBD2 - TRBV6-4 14 CASSEASGSYEQYF TGTGCCAGCAGTGAGGCTAGCGGGAGTTACGAGCAGTACTTC
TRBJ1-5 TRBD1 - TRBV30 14 CAWSGGTGWQPQHF TGTGCCTGGAGTGGCGGGACAGGGTGGCAGCCCCAGCATTTT
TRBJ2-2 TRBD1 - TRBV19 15 CASSYRGPNTGELFF TGTGCCAGTAGTTACAGGGGCCCGAACACCGGGGAGCTGTTTTTT
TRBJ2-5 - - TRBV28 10 CASSKETQYF TGTGCCAGCAGCAAAGAGACCCAGTACTTC
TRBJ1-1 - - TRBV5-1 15 CASSTVLGPNTEAFF TGCGCCAGCAGCACCGTATTGGGCCCGAACACTGAAGCTTTCTTT
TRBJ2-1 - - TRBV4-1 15 CASSQGGGAYNEQFF TGCGCCAGCAGCCAAGGGGGCGGGGCCTACAATGAGCAGTTCTTC
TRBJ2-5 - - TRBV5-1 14 CASSLGAWRETQYF TGCGCCAGCAGCTTGGGTGCCTGGCGGGAGACCCAGTACTTC
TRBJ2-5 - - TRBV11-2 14 CASSLATGIETQYF TGTGCCAGCAGCTTAGCCACAGGGATAGAGACCCAGTACTTC
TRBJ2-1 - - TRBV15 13 CATSRGTLNEQFF TGTGCCACCAGCAGAGGGACTCTTAATGAGCAGTTCTTC